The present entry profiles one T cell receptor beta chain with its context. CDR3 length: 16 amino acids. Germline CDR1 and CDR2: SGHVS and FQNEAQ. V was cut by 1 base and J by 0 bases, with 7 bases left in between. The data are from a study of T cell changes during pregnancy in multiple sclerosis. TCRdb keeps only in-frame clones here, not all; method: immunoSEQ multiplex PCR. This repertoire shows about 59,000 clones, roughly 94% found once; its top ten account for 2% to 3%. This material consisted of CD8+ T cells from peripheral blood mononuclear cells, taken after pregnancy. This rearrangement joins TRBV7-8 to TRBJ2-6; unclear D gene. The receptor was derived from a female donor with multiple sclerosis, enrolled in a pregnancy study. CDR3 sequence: CASSLVGLSGANVLTF. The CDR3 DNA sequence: TGTGCCAGCAGCTTAGTCGGTCTCTCTGGGGCCAACGTCCTGACTTTC.